Each of the 26 T cell receptor beta chains below was sequenced from the same sample in a study of cytomegalovirus exposure and HLA in healthy donors. The primer mix had 60 Vbeta and 13 Jbeta primers. The data were produced by immunoSEQ multiplex PCR, yet TCRdb's version contains in-frame clones alone and is incomplete. The sample holds around 100,000 clones; about four fifths are singletons and the top ten take about a fifth. Sequenced: PBMCs. These receptors were collected from a man aged 25 to 45 in good health and CMV-seropositive.

The J gene is TRBJ2-1, the V gene TRBV14, with 9 bases identical to TRBD2. There are 15 residues in the CDR3. Germline loops: CDR1 SGHDN, CDR2 FVKESK. The trim removed 6 bases at V and 0 bases at J, leaving 3 bases unmatched. This CDR3 is CASSLAGHSYNEQFF. The DNA of the CDR3 is TGTGCCAGCAGTCTAGCGGGGCACTCCTACAATGAGCAGTTCTTC.

As regards this clone: The junction departs from the called germline gene at one end, perhaps through a read error. The sample contains more than one DNA sequence encoding this CDR3. V usage is TRBV6-5 and J usage is TRBJ2-6; D ambiguous. The CDR3 covers 15 residues. Germline V gene data show CDR1 as MNHEY and CDR2 as SVGAGI. CDR3 amino acids: CASSYRSSGANVLTF. DNA for the CDR3: TGTGCCAGTAGTTACCGTAGCTCTGGGGCCAACGTCCTGACTTTC.

CDR3 sequence reads: CAWSVSRVDAGPQHF. CDR3 nucleotides: TGTGCCTGGAGTGTCTCACGCGTGGACGCGGGGCCCCAGCATTTT. This chain links TRBV30 with TRBJ1-5; D unresolved. Deletions cut 0 bases from V and 9 bases from J, with 18 bases between. This CDR3 spans 15 amino acids. Germline V gene data show CDR1 as GTSNPN and CDR2 as SVGIG (reference sequence). The full variable domain, in which reference TRBV30 and TRBJ1-5 provide the parts outside the CDR3, is SQTIHQWPATLVQPVGSPLSLECTVEGTSNPNLYWYRQAAGRGLQLLFYSVGIGQISSEVPQNLSASRPQDRQFILSSKKLLLSDSGFYLCAWSVSRVDAGPQHFGDGTRLSIL.

The V call is TRBV15, the J call TRBJ2-5, with 8 bases fitting TRBD2. The CDR3 is 16 amino acids. Trimming took 1 base from V and 1 from J; bases not matched to a gene: 5. The germline gives CDR1 LNHNV, CDR2 YYDKDF (reference sequence). CDR3 in DNA: TGTGCCACCAGCAGAGTAGCGGGGAGTATCCAAGAGACCCAGTACTTC. Its translation: CATSRVAGSIQETQYF.

The table lists this clone with a few counts. The V gene is TRBV6-1, the J gene TRBJ1-3; D remains unclear. CDR3 size: 15 residues. Trimming pared 7 bases from V and 0 bases from J, leaving 13 bases between. Germline V gives CDR1 MNHNS, CDR2 SASEGT. The CDR3 loop reads CASMFSRSSGNTIYF. The CDR3 region has the DNA TGTGCCAGCATGTTCTCTAGATCCTCTGGAAACACCATATATTTT.

V is TRBV28 and J is TRBJ2-2; 9 bases align to TRBD1. There are 16 residues in the CDR3. The germline V gene encodes CDR1 MDHEN and CDR2 SYDVKM. V was clipped by 6 bases and J by 2 bases; unmatched bases: 7. The CDR3 loop is CASRRDRGANTGELFF. In nucleotides, the CDR3 is TGTGCCAGCAGAAGAGACAGGGGGGCCAACACCGGGGAGCTGTTTTTT.

The chain joins TRBV15 to TRBJ1-1; TRBD1 matches at 9 bases. Germline loops: CDR1 LNHNV, CDR2 YYDKDF (reference sequence). The ends lost 2 bases at V and 11 bases at J; junction bases unmatched: 9. The CDR3 covers 14 residues. CDR3 region: CATSRPKDRGAAFF. The CDR3 DNA follows: TGTGCCACCAGCAGACCTAAGGACAGGGGCGCCGCTTTCTTT.

V usage is TRBV4-1 and J usage is TRBJ1-1, with D tentatively TRBD1 (5 bases). CDR1 is MGHRA and CDR2 is YSYEKL in the germline V gene. V lost 1 base to trimming and J lost 10 bases, with 19 bases between them. This CDR3 region has 15 residues. CDR3 nucleotide sequence: TGCGCCAGCAGCCAAGGGGTTGGGTTGACAGCTTCAGCTTTCTTT. Translating it yields CASSQGVGLTASAFF.

There are a few counts of this clone. The chain links TRBV18 to TRBJ2-3; weak D call: TRBD1 (5 bases). The CDR3 has 16 amino acids. V lost 1 base, J lost 0 bases, and 11 bases lay in between. Germline loops: CDR1 KGHSH, CDR2 LQKENI. CDR3 nucleotides: TGTGCCAGCTCACCACATCCTCCAGGGAGCACAGATACGCAGTATTTT. Translation: CASSPHPPGSTDTQYF.

The chain employs TRBV15 and TRBJ1-1; D is perhaps TRBD1 (5 bases). Per the germline V gene, CDR1 is LNHNV and CDR2 is YYDKDF (reference sequence). Trimming left V 0 bases short and J 6 bases short, with 11 bases between. CDR3 length: 14 residues. CDR3 loop: CATSRDRVTPEAFF. DNA for the CDR3: TGTGCCACCAGCAGAGACAGGGTGACACCTGAAGCTTTCTTT.

The V and J genes are TRBV30 and TRBJ1-5; weak D call: TRBD1 (6 bases). The CDR3 runs to 16 residues. Germline CDR1 is GTSNPN and CDR2 is SVGIG (reference sequence). V shed 0 bases and J shed 6 bases, with 18 bases lying between them. CDR3 protein: CAWSVQGVVWGQPQHF. CDR3 coding DNA: TGTGCCTGGAGTGTACAGGGTGTGGTATGGGGTCAGCCCCAGCATTTT.

The rearrangement joins TRBV7-4 to TRBJ2-1, with 10 bases fitting TRBD2. The CDR3 sequence is 15 residues long. V was clipped by 6 bases and J by 5 bases; unmatched bases: 7. CDR1 is SGHVT and CDR2 is SQSDAQ in the germline V gene. The CDR3 loop reads CASSSQLAGNNEQFF. CDR3 nucleotide sequence: TGTGCCAGCAGTTCCCAACTAGCGGGGAACAATGAGCAGTTCTTC.

The rearrangement joins TRBV4-1 to TRBJ1-1; D is undetermined. From germline, CDR1 is MGHRA and CDR2 YSYEKL. The length of the CDR3 is 14 residues. V was cut by 1 base and J by 5 bases, with 11 bases left in between. The CDR3, as DNA: TGCGCCAGCAGCCAAGTAGGAGGGCGGACTGAAGCTTTCTTT. It is translated as CASSQVGGRTEAFF.

The rearrangement uses TRBV5-4 and TRBJ2-2; D is possibly TRBD1 (5 bases). Between the trimmed V and J ends, which lost 4 bases and 5 bases, there was a span of 12 bases. The CDR3 contains 14 residues. The germline CDR1 and CDR2 sequences are SGHNT and YYREEE (reference sequence). CDR3 residues: CASSPARGTGELFF. The CDR3 region has the DNA TGTGCCAGCAGCCCAGCTAGGGGAACCGGGGAGCTGTTTTTT.

This clone showed up just once. This may come from a read error, since a much larger clone is one base off. V usage is TRBV2 and J usage is TRBJ1-1, with TRBD1 matching 10 bases. This CDR3 comprises 14 residues. The V gene end was trimmed by 6 bases and the J gene end by 4 bases; junction bases not matched to a gene: 5. CDR1 and CDR2 from the germline V gene are SNHLY and FYNNEI. CDR3 nucleotide sequence: TGTGCCAGCAGCCTGACAGGGGGCATCACTGAAGCTTTCTTT. Protein product: CASSLTGGITEAFF. Looking up the rest from reference TRBV2 and TRBJ1-1 gives the full variable domain: EPEVTQTPSHQVTQMGQEVILRCVPISNHLYFYWYRQILGQKVEFLVSFYNNEISEKSEIFDDQFSVERPDGSNFTLKIRSTKLEDSAMYFCASSLTGGITEAFFGQGTRLTVV.

The table lists this clone with a count of one. The chain has TRBV7-8 and TRBJ2-3; D is perhaps TRBD2 (5 bases). Germline assignment: CDR1 SGHVS and CDR2 FQNEAQ. The CDR3 totals 15 residues. With 5 bases removed from V and 2 bases from J, the gap between germline ends came to 14 bases. The chain's CDR3 is CASSPHRLNTDTQYF. The CDR3 DNA is TGTGCCAGCAGCCCCCACAGACTAAACACAGATACGCAGTATTTT. Supplemented by reference TRBV7-8 and TRBJ2-3, the full variable domain reads GAGVSQSPRYKVAKRGQDVALRCDPISGHVSLFWYQQALGQGPEFLTYFQNEAQLDKSGLPSDRFFAERPEGSVSTLKIQRTQQEDSAVYLCASSPHRLNTDTQYFGPGTRLTVL.

The chain uses TRBV6-1 and TRBJ2-7; TRBD2 agrees at 9 bases. Trimming cost V 6 bases and J 2 bases; bases outside gene matches: 8. In germline, CDR1 is MNHNS, CDR2 SASEGT. The CDR3 runs to 15 residues. Written as DNA, the CDR3 is TGTGCCAGCAGCTTGAGTAGCGGGAGAACCTACGAGCAGTACGTC. Its protein product is CASSLSSGRTYEQYV.

This sequence joins TRBV28 and TRBJ1-4; 8 positions agree with TRBD1. Germline CDR1 MDHEN, CDR2 SYDVKM. J lost 8 bases, V lost 0 bases, and 23 bases had no gene match. The CDR3 totals 21 residues. The CDR3 region is CASSLCAVTGTGAQGEEKLFF. The DNA of the CDR3 is TGTGCCAGCAGTTTATGCGCGGTGACCGGGACAGGCGCCCAGGGGGAAGAAAAACTGTTTTTT.

The chain joins TRBV27 to TRBJ2-3; unclear D gene. The V and J ends lost 2 bases and 0 bases respectively, with 12 bases between them. This CDR3 region has 16 residues. Germline CDR1 reads MNHEY; CDR2 reads SMNVEV (reference sequence). CDR3 DNA sequence: TGTGCCAGCAGTTTAACGGCGACACCAAGCACAGATACGCAGTATTTT. Translating gives CASSLTATPSTDTQYF.

CDR3: CASSLRDLRSEAFF. For the CDR3, the DNA is TGTGCCAGCAGCCTGCGGGACCTTAGATCTGAAGCTTTCTTT. This chain uses TRBV27 with TRBJ1-1; D is perhaps TRBD1 (5 bases). Germline CDR1 reads MNHEY; CDR2 reads SMNVEV (reference sequence). The CDR3 extends over 14 amino acids. V dropped 6 bases and J dropped 6 bases, with 17 bases sitting between them.

This clone was detected only a few times. CDR3 loop: CASSPRQGRTEQYF. CDR3 in DNA: TGTGCCAGCTCACCACGACAGGGGCGTACCGAGCAGTACTTC. The rearrangement links TRBV18 to TRBJ2-7, with 8 bases aligning to TRBD1. There are 14 residues in the CDR3. J gave up 6 bases and V 1 base, and 5 bases lay outside the gene matches. Looked up from germline, CDR1 is KGHSH and CDR2 is LQKENI.

This clone was detected once. The chain combines TRBV11-2 with TRBJ2-3; no clear D gene. CDR3 length equals 12 residues. V was cut by 5 bases and J by 10 bases, with 13 bases left in between. Germline lookup yields CDR1 SGHAT and CDR2 FQNNGV. The DNA of the CDR3 is TGTGCCAGCAGCCGGTTCTCTCTGGCGCAGTATTTT. It specifies CASSRFSLAQYF.

This rearrangement joins TRBV28 to TRBJ2-5, with 12 bases matching TRBD2. Germline V gene sequence: CDR1 MDHEN, CDR2 SYDVKM. V was pared by 4 bases and J by 2 bases, with 23 bases of the junction left unmatched. The CDR3 has 22 amino acids. CDR3 region: CASSSPLSWSVRTSGDQETQYF. In DNA form, the CDR3 reads TGTGCCAGCAGTTCACCCCTCTCCTGGAGTGTCCGGACTAGCGGGGATCAAGAGACCCAGTACTTC.

The chain employs TRBV5-1 and TRBJ2-1, with 12 bases that match TRBD2. Trimming at V came to 3 bases and at J to 4 bases, leaving 8 bases not matched to a gene. The CDR3 sequence is 17 residues long. CDR1 is SGHRS, CDR2 YFSETQ, per germline. CDR3 nucleotide sequence: TGCGCCAGCAGCTACCTGACTAGCGGGAGCGGTTACAATGAGCAGTTCTTC. Translated: CASSYLTSGSGYNEQFF.

The chain combines TRBV2 with TRBJ2-1, with D unclear. Germline values: CDR1 SNHLY, CDR2 FYNNEI. Trimming removed 6 bases from V and 1 base from J, with 28 bases in between. The CDR3 contains 20 residues. The CDR3 bases are TGTGCCAGCAGGCCAGTCCCTTCCCTCTCCGACTTTTTTTCCTACAATGAGCAGTTCTTC. It translates to CASRPVPSLSDFFSYNEQFF.

V gene TRBV21-1 combines with J gene TRBJ2-5; no check of the table's D call, TRBD2, against the DNA was made. TRBV21-1 is flagged as a pseudogene. The CDR3 loop spans 15 amino acids. CDR3 region: CASSWGGKGIETQYF. The CDR3 nucleotides read TGTGCCAGCTCATGGGGGGGCAAGGGGATTGAGACCCAGTACTTC.